The subject of this entry is one T cell receptor (beta chain). The V and J ends lost 3 bases and 3 bases, in that order; junction bases with no gene match: 4. The CDR3 has 14 amino acids. Looked up from germline, CDR1 is SGDLS and CDR2 is YYNGEE. This record comes from a study of OX40 agonist ivuxolimab in advanced cancers. On the study more broadly: Patients took ivuxolimab, an agonistic anti-OX40 (CD134) antibody. Anti-PD-1, anti-PD-L1 or anti-CTLA-4 therapy given earlier was allowed, and 40% had some.

Sequenced by immunoSEQ multiplex PCR; TCRdb stores in-frame clones only, minus some. The sample lists approximately 80,000 clones, roughly 89% occurring once. The V call is TRBV9, the J call TRBJ2-5, with 8 bases lining up with TRBD1. The clonotype comes from an adult with an advanced solid tumor such as melanoma, head and neck, liver or kidney cancer. Here the sequenced sample was CD4+ or CD8+ T cells sorted from blood, taken in a trial of the OX40 agonist ivuxolimab. The CDR3 DNA follows: TGTGCCAGCAGCGAGCGGACAGGGAAAGAGACCCAGTACTTC. Encoded protein: CASSERTGKETQYF.